The T cell receptor beta chain described here comes from a study of blood T cell repertoires in COVID-19. The data were produced by immunoSEQ multiplex PCR, yet TCRdb's version contains in-frame clones alone and is incomplete. The table lists 120,000 to 150,000 clones, about nine tenths of them singletons. Germline CDR1 reads SGHNT; CDR2 reads YYREEE (reference sequence). This CDR3 region has 14 residues. V gave up 5 bases and J gave up 4 bases; unmatched junction bases: 7. The TCR originated in a woman between 45 and 60 years old with acute or convalescent COVID-19. V gene TRBV5-4 combines with J gene TRBJ1-2; 8 bases are shared with TRBD1. Sequenced: peripheral blood. The CDR3 is CASRPTGATYGYTF. The CDR3 nucleotides read TGTGCCAGCAGACCGACAGGGGCAACCTATGGCTACACCTTC. Combining the CDR3 with reference TRBV5-4 and TRBJ1-2 gives the whole variable domain ETGVTQSPTHLIKTRGQQVTLRCSSQSGHNTVSWYQQALGQGPQFIFQYYREEENGRGNFPPRFSGLQFPNYSSELNVNALELDDSALYLCASRPTGATYGYTFGSGTRLTVV.